Listed below are T cell receptor beta chains from one sample, sequenced in a study of shared clonotypes between healthy human individuals. TCRdb keeps only in-frame clones here, not all; method: immunoSEQ multiplex PCR. The sample shows 1.5 million to 2.5 million clones, approximately 94% of them seen only once. The sequenced material came from naive CD8+ T cells sorted from blood. These receptors all stem from a man aged 18 to 29 in good health. The CDR3 runs from the conserved cysteine through the conserved F or W. Fields, in order: J gene, D gene, V gene, CDR3 DNA, CDR3 protein. The D gene is left open where the match is weak.

J: TRBJ2-7; D: .; V: TRBV6-6; DNA: TGTGCCAGCAGAATCCAAAGCTCCTACGAGCAGTACTTC; CDR3: CASRIQSSYEQYF
J: TRBJ2-7; D: .; V: TRBV11-2; DNA: TGTGCCAGCAGCTTCCTCAACTACGAGCAGTACTTC; CDR3: CASSFLNYEQYF
J: TRBJ2-7; D: .; V: TRBV9; DNA: TGTGCCAGCAGCGTAGCTCCGAACTACGAGCAGTACTTC; CDR3: CASSVAPNYEQYF
J: TRBJ1-1; D: .; V: TRBV5-4; DNA: TGTGCCAGCAGCTTGGGGGGTATCACTGAAGCTTTCTTT; CDR3: CASSLGGITEAFF
J: TRBJ2-7; D: .; V: TRBV4-3; DNA: TGCGCCAGCAGTCACCCTTTCCCGGGACAAGGCGCCTACGAGCAGTACTTC; CDR3: CASSHPFPGQGAYEQYF
J: TRBJ2-1; D: TRBD2; V: TRBV10-2; DNA: TGCGCCAGTCTAGCGGGGGAGAGGGGTGAGCAGTTCTTC; CDR3: CASLAGERGEQFF
J: TRBJ2-5; D: TRBD2; V: TRBV10-2; DNA: TGCGCCAGCTCGGGTAGCGGGGGGGTCCAAGAGACCCAGTACTTC; CDR3: CASSGSGGVQETQYF
J: TRBJ2-1; D: .; V: TRBV11-3; DNA: TGTGCCAGCAGCTTCAGTGACGGTTATGAGCAGTTCTTC; CDR3: CASSFSDGYEQFF
J: TRBJ1-6; D: .; V: TRBV23-1; DNA: TGCGCCAGCAGTCAATCTGGGCAGGGTCTTAATTCACCCCTCCACTTT; CDR3: CASSQSGQGLNSPLHF
J: TRBJ2-5; D: TRBD2; V: TRBV2; DNA: TGTGCCAGCAGTGATGATAGCGGGGAACTTACTAAGACCCAGTACTTC; CDR3: CASSDDSGELTKTQYF
J: TRBJ2-4; D: .; V: TRBV30; DNA: TGTGCCTGGAGTAGGGGATTTGGGGAACCGGAGGACATTCAGTACTTC; CDR3: CAWSRGFGEPEDIQYF
J: TRBJ2-7; D: .; V: TRBV7-8; DNA: TGTGCCAGCAGCTTAGCGTCAGGGCAGAGCGGTTACGAGCAGTACTTC; CDR3: CASSLASGQSGYEQYF